Shown below are 32 T cell receptor beta chains from a single sample sequenced in a study of blood T cell dynamics during melanoma immunotherapy (dated by TCRdb to between 2020 and 2021). The time point label, read with the paper, signifies: pre-treatment baseline. Library method: the immunoSEQ multiplex PCR assay. What TCRdb holds here is the immuneACCESS table cut down to in-frame rearrangements. Part of the clones is not present; checked against another copy, under half of the missing clones reflect an unresolved V gene, and the others are unexplained. Here the sample has approximately 3,300 clones; 92% occur a single time. 0.5% of the sample belongs to the ten largest clones. The source material was effector memory CD8+ T cells from blood, sampled from a patient treated with checkpoint blockade. The receptors were sampled from a human donor with melanoma.

This sequence joins TRBV7-3 and TRBJ2-2, with 7 bases matching TRBD1. The CDR3 runs to 16 residues. V lost 1 base and J lost 2; bases outside the gene matches: 4. The germline gives CDR1 SGHTA, CDR2 FQGTGA. CDR3 sequence (DNA): TGTGCCAGCAGCTTAAAAAGACAGGGAAACACCGGGGAGCTGTTTTTT. Protein: CASSLKRQGNTGELFF. Drawing the rest from reference TRBV7-3 and TRBJ2-2, the complete variable domain is GAGVSQTPSNKVTEKGKYVELRCDPISGHTALYWYRQSLGQGPEFLIYFQGTGAADDSGLPNDRFFAVRPEGSVSTLKIQRTERGDSAVYLCASSLKRQGNTGELFFGEGSRLTVL.

V gene TRBV14 combines with J gene TRBJ2-7; D ambiguous. Germline V gene data show CDR1 as SGHDN and CDR2 as FVKESK. The CDR3 spans 15 residues. Trimming removed 4 bases at V and 4 bases at J, with 17 bases between. This chain's CDR3 is CASSPPRGSQYEQYF. CDR3 sequence (DNA): TGTGCCAGCAGCCCCCCTCGCGGCAGCCAATACGAGCAGTACTTC.

The rearrangement uses TRBV28 and TRBJ2-5; 8 nucleotides align to TRBD2. CDR3 length: 18 residues. Per germline, CDR1 MDHEN and CDR2 SYDVKM. V shed 5 bases, J shed 1 base, and the junction held 15 bases outside the gene matches. CDR3 region: CASSLPPREGWGQETQYF. In DNA, the CDR3 is TGTGCCAGCAGTCTACCCCCACGGGAGGGCTGGGGCCAAGAGACCCAGTACTTC.

This clone has only one observation. The chain uses TRBV5-1 and TRBJ2-7, with 10 nucleotides matching TRBD2. The CDR3 extends over 15 amino acids. Germline V gene data show CDR1 as SGHRS and CDR2 as YFSETQ. The J segment lost 3 bases and the V segment lost 2 bases, leaving 5 bases of the junction unmatched. CDR3 sequence: CASSLSTSGRYEQYF. The CDR3 region has the DNA TGCGCCAGCAGCTTATCGACTAGCGGGCGCTACGAGCAGTACTTC. The full variable domain, rest sourced from reference TRBV5-1 and TRBJ2-7, is KAGVTQTPRYLIKTRGQQVTLSCSPISGHRSVSWYQQTPGQGLQFLFEYFSETQRNKGNFPGRFSGRQFSNSRSEMNVSTLELGDSALYLCASSLSTSGRYEQYFGPGTRLTVT.

The V call is TRBV11-2, the J call TRBJ2-1, with 8 nucleotides matching TRBD1. Per the germline V gene, CDR1 is SGHAT and CDR2 is FQNNGV. V shed 5 bases and J 8 bases; nucleotides not matched to a gene: 5. There are 13 residues in the CDR3. This CDR3 reads CASSRKTGDEQFF. DNA for the CDR3: TGTGCCAGCAGCCGAAAGACAGGGGATGAGCAGTTCTTC.

The chain employs TRBV4-2 and TRBJ2-7; 9 nucleotides match TRBD1. The germline gives CDR1 LGHNA, CDR2 YNFKEQ. The CDR3 runs 16 residues. After removal of 0 bases from V and 4 bases from J, the junction contained 7 bases not matched to a gene. CDR3 sequence reads: CASSQDRGTGLYEQYF. CDR3 nucleotides: TGTGCCAGCAGCCAAGATAGAGGGACAGGGTTATACGAGCAGTACTTC.

The chain has TRBV11-2 and TRBJ2-1; TRBD2 matches 7 bases. Trimming removed 2 bases from V and 2 bases from J; junction bases left unmatched: 6. CDR3 size: 16 residues. Germline loops: CDR1 SGHAT, CDR2 FQNNGV. The CDR3: CASSLIGGGPYNEQFF. In DNA, the CDR3 is TGTGCCAGCAGCTTAATTGGGGGAGGGCCCTACAATGAGCAGTTCTTC.

The rearrangement uses TRBV9 and TRBJ2-7; D call uncertain. CDR3 size: 13 residues. CDR1 is SGDLS and CDR2 is YYNGEE in the germline V gene. Between the trimmed V and J ends, which lost 0 bases and 3 bases, there was a span of 7 bases. CDR3 nucleotides: TGTGCCAGCAGCGTAGCATTGGGCTACGAGCAGTACTTC. Its translation: CASSVALGYEQYF.

The genes are TRBV4-3 and TRBJ2-7; a weak D match, TRBD2 (6 bases). Trimming took 4 bases from V and 3 from J, leaving 16 bases between them. The CDR3 length is 15 residues. Germline CDR1 and CDR2: LGHNA and YSLEER. The CDR3 DNA follows: TGCGCCAGCAGCCCCCGGGGACTGGAAAACTACGAGCAGTACTTC. Its protein product is CASSPRGLENYEQYF.

Only one count was recorded for this clone. The chain links TRBV25-1 to TRBJ2-1, with 7 bases fitting TRBD2. CDR1 is MGHDK, CDR2 SYGVNS, per germline. The CDR3 covers 16 residues. Trimming removed 4 bases from V and 4 bases from J; junction bases left unmatched: 10. CDR3 loop: CASSAPTSRLYNEQFF. CDR3 DNA sequence: TGTGCCAGCAGTGCCCCGACTAGCAGGCTATACAATGAGCAGTTCTTC.

The chain recombines TRBV6-6 with TRBJ2-5; weak D call: TRBD1 (5 bases). CDR1 is MNHNY and CDR2 is SVGAGI in the germline V gene (reference sequence). CDR3 length: 15 residues. V was shortened by 0 bases and J by 4 bases, with 12 bases between the two germline ends. The CDR3 nucleotides read TGTGCCAGCAGTTACTCTGCAGGGATGGGAGAGACCCAGTACTTC. Encoded protein: CASSYSAGMGETQYF.

V is TRBV9 and J is TRBJ1-4, with D unresolved. Trimming cost V 0 bases and J 0 bases, with 12 bases left between them. Germline CDR1 is SGDLS and CDR2 is YYNGEE. CDR3 length: 17 residues. CDR3 coding DNA: TGTGCCAGCAGCGTAGCTCCTGTTTTTGCAACTAATGAAAAACTGTTTTTT. As protein: CASSVAPVFATNEKLFF.

The chain employs TRBV4-2 and TRBJ2-1; 10 positions agree with TRBD2. The germline V gene has CDR1 LGHNA and CDR2 YNFKEQ. The CDR3 length is 16 residues. With V trimmed by 11 bases and J by 6 bases, 16 bases remained unmatched. This chain's CDR3 is CASLSSGSIGSNEQFF. The CDR3 region has the DNA TGTGCCTCACTGTCTAGCGGGAGTATCGGAAGCAATGAGCAGTTCTTC.

The gene calls are TRBV19 and TRBJ1-2, with a possible D match to TRBD1 (6 bases). V gave up 8 bases and J gave up 2 bases, with 12 bases separating them. The CDR3 contains 13 residues. Per germline, CDR1 LNHDA and CDR2 SQIVND (reference sequence). For the CDR3, the DNA is TGTGCCAGTGAAATTAGGGGGAACTATGGCTACACCTTC. This translates into CASEIRGNYGYTF.

The rearrangement links TRBV14 to TRBJ2-7, with 8 bases aligning to TRBD2. V lost 1 base and J lost 3; bases outside the gene matches: 11. Germline V gene data show CDR1 as SGHDN and CDR2 as FVKESK. The CDR3 sequence is 17 residues long. Here the CDR3 reads CASSQVHVSGRVYEQYF. The CDR3 nucleotides read TGTGCCAGCAGCCAAGTTCATGTGTCCGGGAGGGTCTACGAGCAGTACTTC.

In this sample, this clone turned up a few times. The V and J genes are TRBV5-6 and TRBJ2-5; the D gene is possibly TRBD2 (6 bases). Germline CDR1 SGHDT, CDR2 YYEEEE. V was trimmed by 4 bases and J by 3 bases, leaving 13 bases between them. CDR3 length equals 14 residues. CDR3 amino acids: CASSPGSGEETQYF. The CDR3 DNA reads as TGTGCCAGCAGCCCGGGGTCGGGGGAAGAGACCCAGTACTTC.

This rearrangement joins TRBV7-9 to TRBJ2-7, with TRBD2 matching 9 bases. CDR3 length: 14 residues. Germline V gives CDR1 SEHNR, CDR2 FQNEAQ (reference sequence). Trimming removed 5 bases from V and 6 bases from J; junction bases left unmatched: 8. CDR3 residues: CASSVTSGPLEQYF. The CDR3 DNA reads as TGTGCCAGCAGCGTGACTAGCGGCCCCCTCGAGCAGTACTTC.

The CDR3 sequence is CASSILAGEVETQYF. The DNA of the CDR3 is TGTGCCAGTAGTATTCTAGCGGGAGAGGTCGAGACCCAGTACTTC. The chain employs TRBV19 and TRBJ2-5; 10 nucleotides agree with TRBD2. Germline values: CDR1 LNHDA, CDR2 SQIVND (reference sequence). Germline trimming cut 3 bases from V and 5 bases from J; bases unmatched to any gene: 6. The CDR3 totals 15 residues.

The chain combines TRBV7-4 with TRBJ2-7, with 8 bases fitting TRBD2. Per germline, CDR1 SGHVT and CDR2 SQSDAQ. The CDR3 totals 21 residues. The V gene end was trimmed by 4 bases and the J gene end by 3 bases; junction bases not matched to a gene: 26. In DNA, the CDR3 is TGTGCCAGCAGCTCACGACCGGTCCGGGTGGGGGAGGCGGGAGGCTGCTACGAGCAGTACTTC. It is translated as CASSSRPVRVGEAGGCYEQYF.

The V and J genes are TRBV7-8 and TRBJ2-5; 14 bases match TRBD2. This CDR3 is 16 amino acids long. After removal of 5 bases from V and 4 bases from J, the junction contained 6 bases not matched to a gene. Germline V gene lookup returns CDR1 SGHVS and CDR2 FQNEAQ. The CDR3 DNA follows: TGTGCCAGCAGCAATTGGACTAGCGGGAGGAGAGAGACCCAGTACTTC. It is translated as CASSNWTSGRRETQYF. The full variable domain, completed using reference TRBV7-8 and TRBJ2-5, is GAGVSQSPRYKVAKRGQDVALRCDPISGHVSLFWYQQALGQGPEFLTYFQNEAQLDKSGLPSDRFFAERPEGSVSTLKIQRTQQEDSAVYLCASSNWTSGRRETQYFGPGTRLLVL.

This rearrangement joins TRBV7-8 to TRBJ2-5; tentatively, D is TRBD1 (6 bases). The CDR3 is 14 amino acids. Germline CDR1 SGHVS, CDR2 FQNEAQ. The V and J ends lost 5 bases and 1 base respectively, with 11 bases between them. In nucleotides, the CDR3 is TGTGCCAGCAGCCCCCTGGACAGCCAAGAGACCCAGTACTTC. Amino acids: CASSPLDSQETQYF.

The rearrangement uses TRBV27 and TRBJ2-5; tentative D call: TRBD2 (5 bases). Germline CDR1 reads MNHEY; CDR2 reads SMNVEV (reference sequence). The V gene lost 3 bases and the J gene lost 4 bases, with 24 bases spanning the gap. The CDR3 covers 18 residues. CDR3 sequence: CASSLQFGVTAAGETQYF. The CDR3 region has the DNA TGTGCCAGCAGTTTGCAATTTGGGGTGACTGCCGCGGGAGAGACCCAGTACTTC.

The J gene is TRBJ2-2, the V gene TRBV5-6, with D tentatively TRBD1 (5 bases). Germline assignment: CDR1 SGHDT and CDR2 YYEEEE. CDR3 length: 15 amino acids. Trimming cost V 3 bases and J 5 bases, with 14 bases left between them. The CDR3 DNA reads TGTGCCAGCAGCTACAATCCAGGGTGGACCGGGGAGCTGTTTTTT. This translates into CASSYNPGWTGELFF.

This clone showed up just once. The chain combines TRBV29-1 with TRBJ2-3; 15 bases are a match to TRBD2. V trimming: 6 bases; J trimming: 0 bases; junction bases outside the gene matches: 7. Germline assignment: CDR1 SQVTM and CDR2 ANQGSEA. This CDR3 has 17 residues. This chain's CDR3 is CSVAGTSGRTSTDTQYF. CDR3 sequence (DNA): TGCAGCGTGGCCGGGACTAGCGGGAGGACTAGCACAGATACGCAGTATTTT.

The gene calls are TRBV7-3 and TRBJ2-1; D possibly corresponds to TRBD1 (5 bases). The CDR3 spans 15 residues. Trimming removed 2 bases at V and 6 bases at J, with 14 bases between. CDR1 is SGHTA, CDR2 FQGTGA, per germline. DNA for the CDR3: TGTGCCAGCAGCTTATCAGGGCCCAGCATCAATGAGCAGTTCTTC. Amino acids: CASSLSGPSINEQFF.

The chain couples TRBV7-9 to TRBJ2-1; 7 nucleotides agree with TRBD2. The germline CDR1 and CDR2 sequences are SEHNR and FQNEAQ (reference sequence). Trimming at V came to 1 base and at J to 0 bases, leaving 9 bases not matched to a gene. The CDR3 has 18 amino acids. Written as DNA, the CDR3 is TGTGCCAGCAGCTTAGTATGGCCTAGCGGAAGCTCCTACAATGAGCAGTTCTTC. Translating gives CASSLVWPSGSSYNEQFF. The full variable domain, completed using reference TRBV7-9 and TRBJ2-1, is DTGVSQNPRHKITKRGQNVTFRCDPISEHNRLYWYRQTLGQGPEFLTYFQNEAQLEKSRLLSDRFSAERPKGSFSTLEIQRTEQGDSAMYLCASSLVWPSGSSYNEQFFGPGTRLTVL.

This sequence joins TRBV29-1 and TRBJ1-1, with 7 positions matching TRBD1. Per the germline V gene, CDR1 is SQVTM and CDR2 is ANQGSEA. V shed 7 bases, J shed 1 base, and the junction held 3 bases outside the gene matches. The CDR3 spans 12 residues. CDR3 coding DNA: TGCAGCGGCGACAGGGAGAACACTGAAGCTTTCTTT. It translates to CSGDRENTEAFF.

The chain combines TRBV30 with TRBJ1-1, with TRBD1 identical over 9 bases. Germline loops: CDR1 GTSNPN, CDR2 SVGIG (reference sequence). V gave up 1 base and J gave up 5 bases; unmatched junction bases: 2. This CDR3 has 13 residues. This CDR3 is CAWSGQGGTEAFF. Written as DNA, the CDR3 is TGTGCCTGGAGTGGACAGGGGGGGACTGAAGCTTTCTTT.

The chain links TRBV7-6 to TRBJ2-3; TRBD1 agrees at 7 bases. Per germline, CDR1 SGHVS and CDR2 FNYEAQ. V lost 2 bases and J lost 4; bases outside the gene matches: 3. This CDR3 is built from 14 residues. The CDR3 bases are TGTGCCAGCAGCTTAAGGGACAGACCAGATACGCAGTATTTT. Protein sequence: CASSLRDRPDTQYF.

V usage is TRBV27 and J usage is TRBJ1-5; D is possibly TRBD1 (5 bases). The V gene's germline CDR1 is MNHEY and CDR2 SMNVEV (reference sequence). CDR3 length equals 15 residues. V dropped 2 bases and J dropped 3 bases, with 11 bases sitting between them. The CDR3 DNA is TGTGCCAGCAGTTTAAATGCCAGGGCCAATCAGCCCCAGCATTTT. Residues: CASSLNARANQPQHF.

V usage is TRBV9 and J usage is TRBJ2-2, with D tentatively TRBD1 (5 bases). This CDR3 contains 12 residues. Germline values: CDR1 SGDLS, CDR2 YYNGEE. Trimming shortened V by 6 bases and J by 5 bases, and 8 bases separated the two germline ends. The CDR3 is CASTQGTGELFF. CDR3 nucleotides: TGTGCCAGCACCCAGGGAACCGGGGAGCTGTTTTTT. Filled out from reference TRBV9 and TRBJ2-2, the complete variable domain reads DSGVTQTPKHLITATGQRVTLRCSPRSGDLSVYWYQQSLDQGLQFLIQYYNGEERAKGNILERFSAQQFPDLHSELNLSSLELGDSALYFCASTQGTGELFFGEGSRLTVL.

Written as DNA, the CDR3 is TGTGCCAGCAGCCCCTATGGGCCGGGAACCTACGAGCAGTACTTC. It codes for CASSPYGPGTYEQYF. This chain links TRBV7-3 with TRBJ2-7, with D possibly matching TRBD2 (5 bases). The CDR3 loop spans 15 amino acids. The germline V gene encodes CDR1 SGHTA and CDR2 FQGTGA. The germline V and J ends were trimmed by 5 bases and 2 bases, with 16 bases remaining between them.